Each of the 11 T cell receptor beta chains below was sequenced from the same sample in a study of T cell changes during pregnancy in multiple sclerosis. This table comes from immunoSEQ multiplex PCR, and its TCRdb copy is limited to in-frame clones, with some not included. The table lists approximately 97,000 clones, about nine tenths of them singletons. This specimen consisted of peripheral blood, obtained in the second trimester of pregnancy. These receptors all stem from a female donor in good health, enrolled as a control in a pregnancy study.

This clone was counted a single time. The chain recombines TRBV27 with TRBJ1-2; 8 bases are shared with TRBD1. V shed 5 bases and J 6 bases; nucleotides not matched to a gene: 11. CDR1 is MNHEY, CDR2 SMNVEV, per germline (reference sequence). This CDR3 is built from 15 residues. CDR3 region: CASSSRPTGDDGYTF. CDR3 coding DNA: TGTGCCAGCAGTAGTCGCCCGACAGGGGACGATGGCTACACCTTC.

CDR3 sequence reads: CASSLYRPPGQGKAFF. DNA for the CDR3: TGTGCCAGCAGCTTGTACCGACCACCGGGACAGGGGAAAGCTTTCTTT. V and J are TRBV5-6 and TRBJ1-1, with 10 bases matching TRBD1. The ends lost 1 base at V and 9 bases at J; junction bases unmatched: 12. From germline, CDR1 is SGHDT and CDR2 YYEEEE. The CDR3 extends over 16 amino acids. The full variable domain, in which reference TRBV5-6 and TRBJ1-1 provide the parts outside the CDR3, is DAGVTQSPTHLIKTRGQQVTLRCSPKSGHDTVSWYQQALGQGPQFIFQYYEEEERQRGNFPDRFSGHQFPNYSSELNVNALLLGDSALYLCASSLYRPPGQGKAFFGQGTRLTVV.

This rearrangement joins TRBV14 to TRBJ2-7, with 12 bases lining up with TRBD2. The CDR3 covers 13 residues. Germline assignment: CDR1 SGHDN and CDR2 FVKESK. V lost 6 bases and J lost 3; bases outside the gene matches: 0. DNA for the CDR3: TGTGCCAGCAGACTAGCGGGAGGCTACGAGCAGTACTTC. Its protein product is CASRLAGGYEQYF.

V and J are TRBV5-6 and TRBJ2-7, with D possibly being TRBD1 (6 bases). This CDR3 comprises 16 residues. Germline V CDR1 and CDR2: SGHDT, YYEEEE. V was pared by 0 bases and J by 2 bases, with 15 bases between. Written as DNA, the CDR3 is TGTGCCAGCAGCTTGGGGCCCCGGACAGCGCCCTACGAGCAGTACTTC. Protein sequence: CASSLGPRTAPYEQYF.

In DNA form, the CDR3 reads TGTGCCAGCAGCTTAGCTCGTTTTGGCAGGGGCCCAGATACGCAGTATTTT. The encoded protein is CASSLARFGRGPDTQYF. The chain joins TRBV7-9 to TRBJ2-3; D might be TRBD1 (6 bases). The CDR3 runs 17 residues. Germline CDR1 is SEHNR and CDR2 is FQNEAQ (reference sequence). The V and J ends lost 0 bases and 4 bases respectively, with 17 bases between them. The full variable domain, in which reference TRBV7-9 and TRBJ2-3 provide the parts outside the CDR3, is DTGVSQNPRHKITKRGQNVTFRCDPISEHNRLYWYRQTLGQGPEFLTYFQNEAQLEKSRLLSDRFSAERPKGSFSTLEIQRTEQGDSAMYLCASSLARFGRGPDTQYFGPGTRLTVL.

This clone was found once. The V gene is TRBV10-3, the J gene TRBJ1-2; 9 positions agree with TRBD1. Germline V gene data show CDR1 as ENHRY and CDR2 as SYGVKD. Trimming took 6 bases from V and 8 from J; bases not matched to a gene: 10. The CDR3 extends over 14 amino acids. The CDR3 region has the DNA TGTGCCATCAGACTTGGGACAGGGTTTGAAGGCTACACCTTC. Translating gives CAIRLGTGFEGYTF.

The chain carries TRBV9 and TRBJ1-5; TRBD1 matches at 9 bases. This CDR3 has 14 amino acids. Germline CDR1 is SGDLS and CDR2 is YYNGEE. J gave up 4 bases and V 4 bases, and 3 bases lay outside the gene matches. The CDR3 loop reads CASSFDRGNQPQHF. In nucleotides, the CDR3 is TGTGCCAGCAGCTTTGACAGGGGGAATCAGCCCCAGCATTTT.

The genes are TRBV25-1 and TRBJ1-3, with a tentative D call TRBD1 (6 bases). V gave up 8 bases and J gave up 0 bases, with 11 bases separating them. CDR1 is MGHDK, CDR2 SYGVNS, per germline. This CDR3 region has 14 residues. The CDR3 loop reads CASRDKSSGNTIYF. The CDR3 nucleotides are TGTGCCAGCCGGGACAAGAGCTCTGGAAACACCATATATTTT.

The CDR3 reads CASRLYRGSGYTF. CDR3 in DNA: TGTGCCAGCCGATTATACAGGGGTAGTGGCTACACCTTC. The chain uses TRBV21-1 and TRBJ1-2; TRBD1 was called by the table and not checked on the DNA. TRBV21-1 corresponds to a pseudogene. This CDR3 is 13 amino acids long.

CDR3 amino acids: CASSLAPTSGPQETQYF. The DNA of the CDR3 is TGTGCCAGCAGCTTAGCCCCGACTAGCGGGCCTCAAGAGACCCAGTACTTC. The chain joins TRBV7-2 to TRBJ2-5, with TRBD2 identical over 10 bases. Germline CDR1 is SGHTA and CDR2 is FQGNSA. This CDR3 is 17 amino acids long. J lost 2 bases, V lost 0 bases, and 6 bases had no gene match.

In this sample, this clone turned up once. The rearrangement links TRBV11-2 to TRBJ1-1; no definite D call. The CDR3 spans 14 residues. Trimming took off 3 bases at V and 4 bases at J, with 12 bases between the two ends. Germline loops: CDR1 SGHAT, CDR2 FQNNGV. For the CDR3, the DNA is TGTGCCAGCAGCTTCAGCCCGGGGAGCACTGAAGCTTTCTTT. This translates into CASSFSPGSTEAFF.